This TCR beta chain was obtained from a study of shared clonotypes between healthy human individuals. Turning to the study itself: Each donor's CD4 naive and CD4 memory cells filled three plates apiece, CD8 naive two, and CD8 memory one.

The assay ran at deep level. Here immunoSEQ multiplex PCR was the method, and the copy in TCRdb shows in-frame clones only, minus some. Of roughly 1,500,000 clones in the sample, roughly 98% were seen once. Germline V gene sequence: CDR1 LNHDA, CDR2 SQIVND (reference sequence). V dropped 5 bases and J dropped 6; count of bases not matched to a gene: 15. This CDR3 region has 16 residues. V is TRBV19 and J is TRBJ2-7; TRBD1 matches 8 bases. The sample taken for sequencing was naive CD4+ T cells sorted from blood. Indicated subset: CD45RA+ positively selected. This clonotype was sampled from a man aged 30 to 39 in good health. CDR3 sequence (DNA): TGTGCCAGTAGTCAATACTCCGGGACAGGTCCGTCCGAGCAGTACTTC. It translates to CASSQYSGTGPSEQYF.